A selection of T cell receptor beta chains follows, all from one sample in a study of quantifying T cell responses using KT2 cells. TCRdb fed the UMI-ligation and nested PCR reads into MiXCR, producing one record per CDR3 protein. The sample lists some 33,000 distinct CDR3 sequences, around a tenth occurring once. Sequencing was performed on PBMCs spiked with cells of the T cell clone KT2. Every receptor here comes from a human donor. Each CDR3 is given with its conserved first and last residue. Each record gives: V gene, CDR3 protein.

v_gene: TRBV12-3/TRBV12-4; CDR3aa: CASSLSIGRSGRNEQFF
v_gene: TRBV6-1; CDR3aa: CASSLTSDYEQYF
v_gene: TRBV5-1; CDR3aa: CASSLAGQLTDTQYF
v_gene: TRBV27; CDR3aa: CASSSVSLGTDTQYF
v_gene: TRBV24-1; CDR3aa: CATSGGLAGVNEQFF
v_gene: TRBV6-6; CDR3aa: CASSPLGGGGEQFF
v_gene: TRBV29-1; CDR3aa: CSAVQGNTEAFF
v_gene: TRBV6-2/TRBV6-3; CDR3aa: CASSYPGTGGSRPPKETQYF
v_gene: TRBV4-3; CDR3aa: CASSQDLGLAGSTDTQYF
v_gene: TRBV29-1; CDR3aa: CSVEVTSGADTQYF
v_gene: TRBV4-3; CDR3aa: CASSQDGGSAGHEQFF
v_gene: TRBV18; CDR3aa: CASSSRQGVKDEQFF
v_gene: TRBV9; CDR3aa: CASSVAVVGGEQFF
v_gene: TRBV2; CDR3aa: CASKGERNQPQHF
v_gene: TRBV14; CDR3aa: CASSFHRGSTDTQYF
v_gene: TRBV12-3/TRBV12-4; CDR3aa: CASRGGDEQFF
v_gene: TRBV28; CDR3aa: CASSFSLEHTGEFF
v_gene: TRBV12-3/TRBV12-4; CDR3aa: CASRLGGVNTEAFF
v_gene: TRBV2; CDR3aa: CASSGTGNQPQHF
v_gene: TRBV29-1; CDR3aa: CSVELRGLDTEAFF
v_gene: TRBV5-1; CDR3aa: CASSPGHRDLLNYGYTF
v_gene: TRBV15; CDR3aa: CATEERRGGTGELFF
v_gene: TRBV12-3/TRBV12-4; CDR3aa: CASSLLQNYGYTF
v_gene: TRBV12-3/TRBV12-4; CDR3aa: CASSLTGGPRYGYTF
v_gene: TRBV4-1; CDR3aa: CASSQVGVWGYTF
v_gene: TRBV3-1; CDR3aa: CASSQVWTAYNEQFF
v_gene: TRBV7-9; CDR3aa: CASSLAGGNTIYF
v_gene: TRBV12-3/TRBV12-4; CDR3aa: CASTRDRERNEQYF
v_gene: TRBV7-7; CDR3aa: CASSPRAGAIYTDTQYF
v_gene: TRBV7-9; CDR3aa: CASSSSQLNTEAFF
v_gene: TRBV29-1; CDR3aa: CSVETGSGEKLFF
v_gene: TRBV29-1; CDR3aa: CSVLGQYTDTQYF
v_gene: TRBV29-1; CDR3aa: CSVGWGSKNIQYF
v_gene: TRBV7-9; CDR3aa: CASSLRTGSTGASLGNEQYF
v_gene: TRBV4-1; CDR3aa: CASSQPLVRNTIYF
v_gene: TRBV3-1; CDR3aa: CASSQASAGGRKTQYF
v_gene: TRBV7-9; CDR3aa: CASSVGLAGADTQYF
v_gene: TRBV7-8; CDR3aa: CASSLGYRNTIYF
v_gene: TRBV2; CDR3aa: CASRTGGGGYTF
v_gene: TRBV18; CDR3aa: CASSRGLNEQFF
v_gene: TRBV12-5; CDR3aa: CASGLGGDLGSSEAFF
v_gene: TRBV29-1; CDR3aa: CSVQTTGLGNQPQHF
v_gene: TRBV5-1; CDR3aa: CASSQGQGGGYTF
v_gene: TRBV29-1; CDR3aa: CSVEGSNQPQHF
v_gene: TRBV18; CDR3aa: CASSLTGERTEAFF
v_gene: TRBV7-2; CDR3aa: CASRGRDSTDTQYF
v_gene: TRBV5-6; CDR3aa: CASSLVQTEAFF
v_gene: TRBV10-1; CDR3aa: CASSEGLGQYF
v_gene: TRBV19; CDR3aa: CASSYGTGVEQYF
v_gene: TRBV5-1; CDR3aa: CASSIGMATTSSYNEQFF
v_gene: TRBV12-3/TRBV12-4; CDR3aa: CASSFRGSSTEAFF
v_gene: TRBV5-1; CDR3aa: CASSLTSGGTTDTQYF
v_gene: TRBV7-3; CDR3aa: CASSLGRNTGELFF
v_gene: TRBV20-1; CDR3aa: CSASIAANYGYTF
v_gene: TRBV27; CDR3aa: CASGGLFGGYTF
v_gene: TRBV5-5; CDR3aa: CASSWSGGEGNTQYF
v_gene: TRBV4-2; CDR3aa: CASSHPGASGVRGRQYF
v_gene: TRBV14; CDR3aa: CASSVGLLLGYTF
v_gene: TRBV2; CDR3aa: CASSATASSVQETQYF